This TCR beta chain was obtained from a study of tumor-infiltrating lymphocytes in primary liver carcinoma. Co-extracted RNA and DNA came from 20-30 mg of unsorted bulk tissue. Collection of samples drew on five separate regions of each tumor. The CDR3 length is 17 residues. Trimming cost V 5 bases and J 16 bases, with 32 bases left between them. The germline V gene encodes CDR1 SGHAT and CDR2 FQDESV (reference sequence). TCR beta cDNA came from 400 to 500 ng total RNA, primed with a constant-region primer. Three nested multiplex PCR rounds of slightly modified ARM-PCR generated TCR beta libraries. TRBV1-TRBV30 forward primers paired with a C-beta reverse primer were used in the first two PCR rounds, which ran roughly 10 cycles each. TCRdb analysed the multiplex PCR reads with MiXCR anew, one entry per CDR3 protein. This sample carries approximately 73,000 distinct CDR3 sequences, roughly two thirds of them seen once, and the ten largest clones take roughly 13%.

The sequenced sample was liver tumor tissue from sampling region 4. Indicated subset: tumor region T4, right-lateral pole. This receptor was obtained from a woman aged 55-75 years with primary liver carcinoma and hepatitis B virus infection. The chain has TRBV11-1 and TRBJ2-2; D possibly corresponds to TRBD1 (5 bases). Here the CDR3 reads CASSARPFLVNTREPFF. CDR3 DNA sequence: TGTGCCAGCAGCGCCCGGCCATTCCTAGTTAACACCAGGGAACCGTTTTTT.